This T cell receptor beta chain was identified during a study of blood T cell repertoires in COVID-19. Source study methods: Reference gene primer amplification gave estimated nucleated cell counts. Profiling relied on immunoSEQ multiplex PCR, and the TCRdb table lists in-frame clones only, not all of them. V and J calls and clone size are given by that table; D and trimming were obtained from the DNA. The repertoire holds about 220,000 clones, with 75% to 90% as singletons. This CDR3 is built from 18 residues. Germline V CDR1 and CDR2: ENHRY, SYGVKD. Unmatched junction bases numbered 10, after V lost 3 bases and J lost 4 bases.

The sequencing sample was made of PBMCs or T cells enriched from blood (not recorded which). The chain recombines TRBV10-3 with TRBJ2-2, with TRBD2 matching 11 bases. The TCR sequence derives from a woman aged 18-35 years in a cohort exposed to, infected with or recovered from COVID-19 (not recorded which). CDR3 sequence (DNA): TGTGCCATCAGTGAACGGGGACTAGCGGCCCCATTCACCGGGGAGCTGTTTTTT. This encodes CAISERGLAAPFTGELFF.